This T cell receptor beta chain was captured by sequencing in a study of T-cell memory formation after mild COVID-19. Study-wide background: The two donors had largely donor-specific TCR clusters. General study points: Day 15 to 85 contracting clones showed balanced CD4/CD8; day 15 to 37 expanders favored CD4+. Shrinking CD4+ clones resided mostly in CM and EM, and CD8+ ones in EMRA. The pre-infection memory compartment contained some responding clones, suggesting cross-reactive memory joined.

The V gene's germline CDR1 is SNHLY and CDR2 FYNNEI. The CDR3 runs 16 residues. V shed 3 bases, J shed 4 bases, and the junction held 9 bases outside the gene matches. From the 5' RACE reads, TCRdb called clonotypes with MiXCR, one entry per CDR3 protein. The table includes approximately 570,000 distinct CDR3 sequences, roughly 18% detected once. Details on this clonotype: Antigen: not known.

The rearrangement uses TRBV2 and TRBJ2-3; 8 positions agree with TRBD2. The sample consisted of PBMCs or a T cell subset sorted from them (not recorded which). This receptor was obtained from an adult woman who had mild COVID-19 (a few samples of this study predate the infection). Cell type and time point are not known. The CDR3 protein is CASSDRREDPADTQYF. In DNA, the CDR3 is TGTGCCAGCAGTGATAGGCGGGAGGATCCTGCAGATACGCAGTATTTT.